This TCR beta chain was identified during a study of T cells after yellow fever vaccination. The study's findings and limits: FACS-sorted repertoires could harbor abundant contaminating bulk-population clonotypes. Some clonotypes were seen in both the CD4 and the CD8 compartments. These made up a small share and likely arose from convergent recombination.

TCRdb reprocessed the 5' RACE reads with MiXCR, giving one entry per CDR3 protein. The sample records about 350,000 distinct CDR3 sequences, around 8.1% being singletons. In regard to this clonotype: Its specificity is unknown.

This CDR3 has 14 residues. Per germline, CDR1 SGHRS and CDR2 YFSETQ. Trimming pared 1 base from V and 7 bases from J, leaving 11 bases between. The chain combines TRBV5-1 with TRBJ1-4; D possibly corresponds to TRBD1 (5 bases). Sample: PBMCs, taken 45 days after the first yellow fever vaccination. This TCR derives from a man aged 18 to 29 who received the YFV17D yellow fever vaccine. In nucleotides, the CDR3 is TGCGCCAGCAGCTTGAGACCAGGGCCTGAAAAACTGTTTTTT. Its translation: CASSLRPGPEKLFF.